Listed below are T cell receptor beta chains from one sample, sequenced in a study of T cells in Graves' hyperthyroidism and ophthalmopathy. Via MiXCR, TCRdb re-called the multiplex PCR reads, giving one row per CDR3 protein. The sample lists about 400,000 distinct CDR3 sequences; about 25% were seen once. Sequencing was carried out using blood. Every receptor here comes from a middle-aged man with Graves' hyperthyroidism. CDR3s include the opening cysteine and the closing phenylalanine or tryptophan. The order of the fields is D gene, V gene, clone size, J gene, CDR3 DNA, CDR3 protein. A D gene is named only where the DNA matches it firmly. Clone size is not always given. Where it is, it says once, few, many or a class for expanded clones.

.	TRBV14	few	TRBJ2-5	TGTGCCAGCAGCCAAGGTCCGGGAGAAGAGACCCAGTACTTC	CASSQGPGEETQYF
.	TRBV3-1	few	TRBJ1-2	TGTGCCAGCAGCCAAGAGTCTATGGGGCGCCATGGCTACACCTTC	CASSQESMGRHGYTF
.	TRBV12-3/TRBV12-4	few	TRBJ2-7	TGTGCCAGCAGTTTATTGACCTGGGGGTTATCCTACGAGCAGTACTTC	CASSLLTWGLSYEQYF
.	TRBV3-1	many	TRBJ1-2	TGTGCCAGCAGCCAACTCGATTCAAGTGGCTACACCTTC	CASSQLDSSGYTF
.	TRBV30	few	TRBJ2-2	TGTGCCTATTACACCGGGGAGCTGTTTTTT	CAYYTGELFF
.	TRBV7-9	few	TRBJ2-3	TGTGCCAGCAGCTTAGTCCCGCGGATCTCTAGCACAGATACGCAGTATTTT	CASSLVPRISSTDTQYF
TRBD1	TRBV9	.	TRBJ1-2	TGTGCCAGCAGCGATCCTGGACAGGGTTATGGCTACACCTTC	CASSDPGQGYGYTF
TRBD1	TRBV5-5	many	TRBJ1-2	TGTGCCAGCAGCACCGTTTCGGGACAGCCCCTATATGGCTACACCTTC	CASSTVSGQPLYGYTF
.	TRBV2	.	TRBJ2-2	TGTGCCAGCAGTCAAACTAGGAGGGCAGGGGCCACCGGGGAGCTGTTTTTT	CASSQTRRAGATGELFF
.	TRBV18	.	TRBJ1-1	TGTGCCAGCTCACCCAACAGGGACACTGAAGCTTTCTTT	CASSPNRDTEAFF
.	TRBV20-1	.	TRBJ2-7	TGCAGTGCTACGAGGGACCAGCAGTACTTC	CSATRDQQYF
TRBD1	TRBV2	many	TRBJ2-7	TGTGCCAGCAGTGAGCTATGGGGGACAGGGACCTACGAGCAGTACTTC	CASSELWGTGTYEQYF
.	TRBV6-2/TRBV6-3	few	TRBJ2-7	TGTGCCAGCAGTTACTCCCGGGACAAGTCCTACGAGCAGTACTTC	CASSYSRDKSYEQYF
.	TRBV12-3/TRBV12-4	few	TRBJ2-6	TGTGCCAGCAGTCCAGGGGTAGTAGGGGCCAACGTCCTGACTTTC	CASSPGVVGANVLTF
TRBD2	TRBV29-1	.	TRBJ2-2	TGCAGCGTTATAGCGGGAGAGAACACCGGGGAGCTGTTTTTT	CSVIAGENTGELFF
TRBD2	TRBV19	.	TRBJ2-3	TGTGCCAGTAGTGATAGCGGGAGGGCCGTTCGTACAGATACGCAGTATTTT	CASSDSGRAVRTDTQYF
.	TRBV9	.	TRBJ2-5	TGTGCCAGCAGCGTACCAGGGGACGGAGAGACCCAGTACTTC	CASSVPGDGETQYF
TRBD2	TRBV29-1	.	TRBJ2-7	TGCAGCGTTGGGGGACTAGCGGGAGCTGGGGGCTCCTACGAGCAGTACTTC	CSVGGLAGAGGSYEQYF
.	TRBV18	.	TRBJ1-1	TGTGCCAGCTCACCACCGCAACGGAGGACTGAAGCTTTCTTT	CASSPPQRRTEAFF
.	TRBV25-1	many	TRBJ2-7	TGTGCCAGCAGTGATATCTACGAGCAGTACTTC	CASSDIYEQYF